This T cell receptor (beta chain) was captured in a study of patients and donors after allogeneic stem cell transplantation (TCRdb year 2020). The germline V gene gives CDR1 as SGHTA and CDR2 as FQGNSA. Inclusive of the bounding cysteine and phenylalanine, the CDR3 is 14 residues long. Kept here is only the CDR3 DNA, which spans 42 bases and is read in frame from base 1. The trim is 1 base for V and 3 bases for J, with a gap of 10 bases between the germline ends. Libraries were prepared through RT-PCR. TCRdb records NextSeq 550 as the sequencer. In TCRdb, the public reads were trimmed at Q25 with fastp and aligned with MiXCR, with productive beta chains retained. One record per CDR3 amino acid sequence lists the most common genes and DNA. The table for this sample lists more than 9,000 distinct CDR3 sequences; around 20% of them were counted only once. Of the sample, about half falls within the top ten clones.

A remark on this clonotype: The antigen it recognizes is unknown. Nothing much larger sits one base from this clone, and base qualities are not available.

Sequencing input: blood, either unsorted or a sorted T cell fraction (not recorded which). Rearrangement joined TRBV7-2 to TRBJ2-7; the D gene lacks a confident call. The source is a human donor who was either an allogeneic HSCT recipient or a stem cell or donor lymphocyte infusion donor (not recorded which). It is not recorded whose cells these are; they may come from a transplant donor. The DNA reads as follows: TGTGCCAGCAGCTTAGGTAACAGATTCTACGAGCAGTACTTC. It translates as CASSLGNRFYEQYF.